These T cell receptor beta chains were read from a single sample in a study of siplizumab effects on memory and regulatory T cells. Sequencing was performed with immunoSEQ multiplex PCR; in TCRdb, only in-frame clones are kept and a portion is missing. The data contain some 100,000 clones, nearly 95% of them singletons. Input material: non-Treg CD4+ T cells sorted from blood. The receptor source for this set is a human donor in good health. Each CDR3 is given with its conserved first and last residue. A D gene is named only where the DNA matches it firmly. Expanded clones are given a class, and other clones once, few, many or no size at all.

V,J,D,size,CDR3,DNA
TRBV5-4,TRBJ2-7,TRBD2,NA,CASSFSGTSPDEQYF,TGTGCCAGCAGCTTCTCCGGGACTAGTCCCGACGAGCAGTACTTC
TRBV29-1,TRBJ1-2,TRBD1,NA,CSVRSRDSNAAVGYTF,TGCAGCGTGCGCTCCCGGGACAGCAACGCGGCCGTAGGCTACACCTTC
TRBV11-3,TRBJ2-1,NA,NA,CASSRGAYEQFF,TGTGCCAGCAGCAGGGGGGCATATGAGCAGTTCTTC
TRBV29-1,TRBJ2-1,NA,NA,CSVLPSNNEQFF,TGCAGCGTCCTCCCTAGCAACAATGAGCAGTTCTTC
TRBV19,TRBJ2-6,NA,NA,CASSTTGVFSGANVLTF,TGTGCCAGTAGTACGACAGGCGTCTTCTCTGGGGCCAACGTCCTGACTTTC
TRBV2,TRBJ2-3,TRBD2,NA,CASNVAGRTDTQYF,TGTGCCAGCAATGTAGCGGGAAGAACAGATACGCAGTATTTT
TRBV5-1,TRBJ2-7,TRBD2,NA,CASSLGLAGVGEQYF,TGCGCCAGCAGCTTGGGACTAGCGGGAGTGGGTGAGCAGTACTTC
TRBV27,TRBJ2-2,NA,NA,CASSPLYERLFF,TGTGCCAGCAGTCCCCTATATGAGCGGCTGTTTTTT
TRBV15,TRBJ1-4,NA,NA,CATSRSLDQTAEFYNEKLFF,TGTGCCACCAGCCGCTCTTTAGATCAGACCGCGGAATTTTATAATGAAAAACTGTTTTTT
TRBV6-5,TRBJ1-3,NA,NA,CASGAAGNTIYF,TGTGCCAGTGGGGCAGCTGGAAACACCATATATTTT
TRBV5-4,TRBJ2-6,NA,NA,CASRGGGRTSGANVLTF,TGTGCCAGCAGGGGGGGCGGGCGGACCTCTGGGGCCAACGTCCTGACTTTC
TRBV2,TRBJ2-2,NA,NA,CASSERLAEKVGELFF,TGTGCCAGCAGTGAACGGTTAGCGGAGAAGGTCGGGGAGCTGTTTTTT
TRBV10-3,TRBJ2-3,NA,NA,CAISVDTDTQYF,TGTGCCATCAGTGTGGACACAGATACGCAGTATTTT
TRBV15,TRBJ1-1,TRBD1,NA,CATSRLRGDRGFTEAFF,TGTGCCACCAGCAGATTGAGGGGGGACAGGGGATTCACTGAAGCTTTCTTT
TRBV7-9,TRBJ1-2,NA,hyperexpanded,CASSSAGANYGYTF,TGTGCCAGCAGCTCCGCGGGAGCTAACTATGGCTACACCTTC
TRBV15,TRBJ2-4,TRBD2,NA,CATSITAGGRAKNIQYF,TGTGCCACCAGCATCACAGCGGGAGGCCGGGCCAAAAACATTCAGTACTTC